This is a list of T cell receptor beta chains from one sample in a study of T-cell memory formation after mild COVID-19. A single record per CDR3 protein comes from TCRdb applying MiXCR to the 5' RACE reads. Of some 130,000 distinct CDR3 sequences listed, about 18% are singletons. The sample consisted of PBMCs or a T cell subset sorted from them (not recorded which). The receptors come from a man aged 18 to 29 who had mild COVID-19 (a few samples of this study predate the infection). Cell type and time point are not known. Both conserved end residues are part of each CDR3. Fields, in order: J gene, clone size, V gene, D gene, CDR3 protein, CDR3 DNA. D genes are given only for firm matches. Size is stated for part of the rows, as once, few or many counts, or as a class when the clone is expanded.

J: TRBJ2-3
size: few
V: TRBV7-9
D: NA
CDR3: CASSSYEEGSDTQYF
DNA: TGTGCCAGCAGCTCCTACGAGGAGGGGTCAGATACGCAGTATTTT

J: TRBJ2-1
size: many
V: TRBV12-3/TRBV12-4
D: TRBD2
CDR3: CASSQPGGQRNEQFF
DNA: TGTGCCAGCAGCCAGCCGGGGGGGCAGAGAAATGAGCAGTTCTTC

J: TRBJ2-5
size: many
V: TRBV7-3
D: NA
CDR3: CASSLRLGGTPIQETQYF
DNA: TGTGCCAGCAGCTTAAGGCTAGGGGGGACACCGATTCAAGAGACCCAGTACTTC

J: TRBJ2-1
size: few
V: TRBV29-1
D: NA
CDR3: CSVVEGAANNEQFF
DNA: TGCAGCGTTGTGGAAGGGGCTGCGAACAATGAGCAGTTCTTC

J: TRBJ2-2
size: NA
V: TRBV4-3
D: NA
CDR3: CASSHNRVMSGELFF
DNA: TGCGCCAGCAGCCACAACAGGGTGATGTCCGGGGAGCTGTTTTTT

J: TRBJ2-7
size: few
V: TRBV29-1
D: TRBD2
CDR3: CSAGLGAYEQYF
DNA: TGCAGCGCCGGACTAGGCGCCTACGAGCAGTACTTC

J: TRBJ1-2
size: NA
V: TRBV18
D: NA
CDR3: CASSPTVEPYGYTF
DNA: TGTGCCAGCTCTCCCACGGTTGAGCCCTATGGCTACACCTTC

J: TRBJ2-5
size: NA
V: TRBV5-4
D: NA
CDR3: CASSLGGSRQETQYF
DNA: TGTGCCAGCAGCTTGGGCGGGTCCCGGCAAGAGACCCAGTACTTC

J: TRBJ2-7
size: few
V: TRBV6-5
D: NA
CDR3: CASAGAGGSYEQYF
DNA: TGTGCCAGCGCGGGGGCAGGGGGCTCCTACGAGCAGTACTTC

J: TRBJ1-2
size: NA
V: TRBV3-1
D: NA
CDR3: CASSRVGQGGYTF
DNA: TGTGCCAGCAGCCGGGTCGGGCAGGGTGGCTACACCTTC

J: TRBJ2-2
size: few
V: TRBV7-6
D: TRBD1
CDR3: CASSRDRDTGELFF
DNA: TGTGCCAGCAGCCGGGACAGGGACACCGGGGAGCTGTTTTTT

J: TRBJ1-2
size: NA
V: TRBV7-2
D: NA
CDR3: CASSRRAASGYTF
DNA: TGTGCCAGCAGCCGCCGAGCGGCGAGTGGCTACACCTTC

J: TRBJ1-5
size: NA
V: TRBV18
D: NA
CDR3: CASSPPYSNQPQHF
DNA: TGTGCCAGCTCACCACCGTATAGCAATCAGCCCCAGCATTTT

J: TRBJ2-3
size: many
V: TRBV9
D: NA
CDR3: CASSVGVGTDTQYF
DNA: TGTGCCAGCAGTGTCGGGGTTGGCACAGATACGCAGTATTTT

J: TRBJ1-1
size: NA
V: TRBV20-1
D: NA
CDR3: CSATTWNTEAFF
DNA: TGCAGTGCTACTACTTGGAACACTGAAGCTTTCTTT

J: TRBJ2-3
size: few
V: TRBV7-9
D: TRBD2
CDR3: CASSSTLGGALSDTQYF
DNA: TGTGCCAGCAGCTCAACCCTCGGGGGGGCCCTGAGTGATACGCAGTATTTT

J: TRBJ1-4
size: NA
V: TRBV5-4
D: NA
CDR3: CASSQTSAVGEKLFF
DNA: TGTGCCAGCAGCCAAACGTCGGCAGTAGGAGAAAAACTGTTTTTT

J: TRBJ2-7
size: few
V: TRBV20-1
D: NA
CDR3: CSARDLALSYEQYF
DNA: TGCAGTGCTAGAGATCTAGCCCTCTCCTACGAGCAGTACTTC

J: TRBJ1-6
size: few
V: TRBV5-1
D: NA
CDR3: CASSGSSYNSPLHF
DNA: TGCGCCAGCAGCGGCAGCTCCTATAATTCACCCCTCCACTTT

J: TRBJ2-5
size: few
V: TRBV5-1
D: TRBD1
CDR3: CASSPGTVEEIQYF
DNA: TGCGCCAGCAGCCCGGGGACAGTCGAAGAGATCCAGTACTTC

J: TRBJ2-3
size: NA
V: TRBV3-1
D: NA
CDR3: CASSQGWSRDTQYF
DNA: TGTGCCAGCAGCCAAGGATGGAGCAGAGATACGCAGTATTTT

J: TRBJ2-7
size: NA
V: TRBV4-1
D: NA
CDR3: CASSQWGGGRSRGLHF
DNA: TGCGCCAGCAGCCAATGGGGCGGTGGTAGGTCCCGAGGCCTGCACTTC

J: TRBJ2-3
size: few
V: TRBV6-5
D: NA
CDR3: CASSFGLSADTQYF
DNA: TGTGCCAGCAGTTTCGGGCTTTCGGCAGATACGCAGTATTTT

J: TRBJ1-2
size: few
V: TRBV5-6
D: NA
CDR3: CASSLPEWVYGYTF
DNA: TGTGCCAGCAGCCTCCCGGAGTGGGTCTATGGCTACACCTTC

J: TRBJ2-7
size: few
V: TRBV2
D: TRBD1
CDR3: CASNFQGASLEQYF
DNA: TGTGCCAGCAATTTCCAGGGGGCGTCGCTCGAGCAGTACTTC

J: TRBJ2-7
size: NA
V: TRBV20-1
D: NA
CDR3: CSAWGGGEGEQYF
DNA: TGCAGTGCTTGGGGCGGGGGCGAAGGCGAGCAGTACTTC

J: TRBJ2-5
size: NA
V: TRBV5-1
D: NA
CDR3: CASSYGSKWETQYF
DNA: TGCGCCAGCAGCTACGGGTCCAAGTGGGAGACCCAGTACTTC

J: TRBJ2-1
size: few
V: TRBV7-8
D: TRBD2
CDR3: CASSLGASGGNEQFF
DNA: TGTGCCAGCAGCTTAGGGGCTAGCGGGGGTAATGAGCAGTTCTTC

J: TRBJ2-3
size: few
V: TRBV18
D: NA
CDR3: CASFFTDTQYF
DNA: TGTGCCAGCTTCTTCACAGATACGCAGTATTTT

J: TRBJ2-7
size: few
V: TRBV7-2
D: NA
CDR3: CASSPGYSFAGTSSYEQYF
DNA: TGTGCCAGCAGCCCGGGATACAGTTTTGCGGGGACCAGCTCCTACGAGCAGTACTTC

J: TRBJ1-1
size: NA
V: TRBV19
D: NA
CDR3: CASTPWGATEAFF
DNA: TGTGCCAGTACCCCCTGGGGGGCCACTGAAGCTTTCTTT

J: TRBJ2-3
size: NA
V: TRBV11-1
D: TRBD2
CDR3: CASSPGTSGDTDTQYF
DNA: TGTGCCAGCAGCCCGGGGACTAGCGGGGACACAGATACGCAGTATTTT

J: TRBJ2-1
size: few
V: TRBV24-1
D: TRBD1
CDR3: CATSVRTGFRNEQFF
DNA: TGTGCCACCAGTGTTAGGACAGGGTTCCGGAATGAGCAGTTCTTC

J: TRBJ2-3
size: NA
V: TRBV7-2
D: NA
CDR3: CASKQGGSSTDTQYF
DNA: TGTGCCAGCAAGCAAGGCGGATCTAGCACAGATACGCAGTATTTT

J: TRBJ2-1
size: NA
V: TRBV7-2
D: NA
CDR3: CASSTGIYNEQFF
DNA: TGTGCCAGCAGCACAGGTATATACAATGAGCAGTTCTTC

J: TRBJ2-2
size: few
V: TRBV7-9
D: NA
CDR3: CASSSAAANTGELFF
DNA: TGTGCCAGCAGCTCCGCTGCGGCCAACACCGGGGAGCTGTTTTTT

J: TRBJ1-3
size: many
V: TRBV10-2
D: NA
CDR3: CASRPQGIGNTIYF
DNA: TGCGCCAGCAGGCCCCAGGGAATCGGAAACACCATATATTTT